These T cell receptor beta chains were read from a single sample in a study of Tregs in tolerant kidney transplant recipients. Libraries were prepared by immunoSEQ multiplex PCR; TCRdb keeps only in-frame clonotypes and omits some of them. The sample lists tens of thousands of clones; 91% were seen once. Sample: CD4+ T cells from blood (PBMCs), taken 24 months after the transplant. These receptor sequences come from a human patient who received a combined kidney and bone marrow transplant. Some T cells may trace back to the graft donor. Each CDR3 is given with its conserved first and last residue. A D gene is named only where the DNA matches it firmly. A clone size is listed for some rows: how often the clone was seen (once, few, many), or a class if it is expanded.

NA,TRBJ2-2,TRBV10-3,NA,CAISESKNRATGELFF,TGTGCCATCAGTGAGTCTAAAAACAGGGCCACCGGGGAGCTGTTTTTT
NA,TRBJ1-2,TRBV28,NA,CASGLQGQGLGYTF,TGTGCCAGCGGCCTTCAAGGGCAGGGCCTTGGCTACACCTTC
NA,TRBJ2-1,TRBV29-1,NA,CSVVGGNSYNEQFF,TGCAGCGTTGTTGGCGGGAACTCCTACAATGAGCAGTTCTTC
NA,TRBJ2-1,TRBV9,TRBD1,CASSVGTGLYNEQFF,TGTGCCAGCAGCGTGGGGACAGGGTTATACAATGAGCAGTTCTTC
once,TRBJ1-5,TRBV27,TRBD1,CAGGIDRGRGNQPQHF,TGTGCCGGAGGAATCGACAGGGGAAGAGGCAATCAGCCCCAGCATTTT
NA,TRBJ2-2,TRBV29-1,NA,CSVDRTNTGELFF,TGCAGCGTTGACAGAACGAACACCGGGGAGCTGTTTTTT
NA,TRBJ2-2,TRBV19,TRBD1,CASSKGTGGLATGELFF,TGTGCCAGTAGTAAGGGGACAGGGGGCTTGGCCACCGGGGAGCTGTTTTTT
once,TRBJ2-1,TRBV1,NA,CTSSQELLAGGKVDEQFF,TGCACCAGCAGCCAAGAATTACTAGCGGGGGGGAAAGTCGATGAGCAGTTCTTC
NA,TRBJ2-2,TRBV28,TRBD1,CASSMGGQGAWTGELFF,TGTGCCAGCAGCATGGGGGGACAGGGGGCGTGGACCGGGGAGCTGTTTTTT
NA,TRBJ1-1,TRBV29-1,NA,CSAFTGNTEAFF,TGCAGCGCCTTTACAGGGAACACTGAAGCTTTCTTT
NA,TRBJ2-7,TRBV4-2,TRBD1,CASSQGGMHEARGYEQYF,TGTGCCAGCAGCCAAGGGGGGATGCATGAGGCCAGGGGGTACGAGCAGTACTTC
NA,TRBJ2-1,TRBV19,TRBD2,CASSNRLAGAGSYNEQFF,TGTGCCAGTAGTAATCGACTAGCGGGAGCGGGATCCTACAATGAGCAGTTCTTC
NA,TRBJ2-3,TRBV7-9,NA,CASRSRQSTDTQYF,TGTGCCAGCCGCTCAAGACAGAGCACAGATACGCAGTATTTT
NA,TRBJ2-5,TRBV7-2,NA,CASSRGLLTVGETQYF,TGTGCCAGCAGCAGAGGTCTGTTGACAGTAGGGGAGACCCAGTACTTC
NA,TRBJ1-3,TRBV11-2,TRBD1,CASSRTGVRSGNTIYF,TGTGCCAGCAGCCGTACAGGGGTCCGCTCTGGAAACACCATATATTTT
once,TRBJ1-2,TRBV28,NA,CASRAPSLYSSGYTF,TGTGCCAGCAGGGCCCCCAGTTTGTATTCTTCCGGCTACACCTTC
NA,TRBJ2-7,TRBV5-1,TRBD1,CASSSGVGTGDEQYF,TGCGCCAGCAGCTCCGGAGTAGGGACAGGGGACGAGCAGTACTTC
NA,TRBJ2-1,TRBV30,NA,CAWVPAESGEQFF,TGTGCCTGGGTCCCTGCGGAATCTGGTGAGCAGTTCTTC
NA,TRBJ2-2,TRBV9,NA,CASSVVGDYTGELFF,TGTGCCAGCAGCGTAGTGGGGGACTACACCGGGGAGCTGTTTTTT
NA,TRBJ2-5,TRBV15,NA,CATSRDLQETQYF,TGTGCCACCAGCAGAGATTTACAAGAGACCCAGTACTTC
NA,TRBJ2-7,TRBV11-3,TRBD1,CASSRDSLRQYF,TGTGCCAGCAGCAGGGACAGTCTTAGGCAGTACTTC
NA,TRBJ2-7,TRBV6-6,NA,CASSYWATGNYEQYF,TGTGCCAGCAGTTATTGGGCGACAGGTAACTACGAGCAGTACTTC
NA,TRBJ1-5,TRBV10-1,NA,CASSEFSGDKSLQPQHF,TGCGCCAGCAGTGAATTTTCAGGGGATAAATCATTGCAGCCCCAGCATTTT
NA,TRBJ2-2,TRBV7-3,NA,CASSSQYSGELFF,TGTGCCAGCAGCTCCCAGTATTCCGGGGAGCTGTTTTTT
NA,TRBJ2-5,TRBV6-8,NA,CASSTLLGRQETQYF,TGTGCCAGCAGTACCCTTTTGGGGCGCCAAGAGACCCAGTACTTC
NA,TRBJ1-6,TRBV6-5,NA,CASSYGADSPLHF,TGTGCCAGCAGTTACGGTGCGGATTCACCCCTCCACTTT
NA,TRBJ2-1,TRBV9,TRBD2,CASSSGRSHNEQFF,TGTGCCAGCAGCAGCGGGAGATCCCACAATGAGCAGTTCTTC